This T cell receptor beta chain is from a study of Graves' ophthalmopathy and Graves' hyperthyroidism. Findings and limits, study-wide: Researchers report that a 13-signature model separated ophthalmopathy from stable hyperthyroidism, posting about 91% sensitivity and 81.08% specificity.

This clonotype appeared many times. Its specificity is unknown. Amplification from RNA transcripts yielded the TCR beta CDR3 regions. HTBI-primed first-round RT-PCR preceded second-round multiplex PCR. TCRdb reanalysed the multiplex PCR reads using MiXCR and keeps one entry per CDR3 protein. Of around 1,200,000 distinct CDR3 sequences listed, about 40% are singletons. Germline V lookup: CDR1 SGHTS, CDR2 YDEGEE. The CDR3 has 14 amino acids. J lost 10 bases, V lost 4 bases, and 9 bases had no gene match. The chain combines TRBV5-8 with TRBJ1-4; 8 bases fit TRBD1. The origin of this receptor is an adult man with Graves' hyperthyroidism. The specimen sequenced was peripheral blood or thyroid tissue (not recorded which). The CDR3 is CASSEDRASGKLFF. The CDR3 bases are TGTGCCAGCAGCGAGGACAGGGCATCGGGAAAACTGTTTTTT.